The 16 T cell receptor beta chains below come from one sample, sequenced in a study of blood T cell repertoires in COVID-19. The method was immunoSEQ multiplex PCR; TCRdb's version includes in-frame clones alone and lacks a portion of them. The table lists a few hundred thousand clones, approximately 86% of them singletons. Material for sequencing was PBMCs or T cells enriched from blood (not recorded which). The receptors shown here come from a woman aged 40 to 49 with acute COVID-19.

V is TRBV6-2 or TRBV6-3 and J is TRBJ2-7; TRBD2 is a possible D gene (7 bases). V was cut by 5 bases and J by 3 bases, with 29 bases left in between. Germline CDR1 is MNHEY and CDR2 is SVGEGT. This CDR3 region has 19 residues. The CDR3 DNA reads as TGTGCCAGCAGTGGAAACAGGGACGGGGCTATGCGGGAGAGCTACGAGCAGTACTTC. This sequence encodes CASSGNRDGAMRESYEQYF.

The rearrangement uses TRBV6-5 and TRBJ1-6; maybe TRBD1 (5 bases). Trimming cost V 7 bases and J 9 bases, with 16 bases left between them. The CDR3 is 14 residues long. Germline V lookup: CDR1 MNHEY, CDR2 SVGAGI. As DNA, the CDR3 is TGTGCCAGCACCAACGGGGGACGGCTTTCACCCCTCCACTTT. Its translation: CASTNGGRLSPLHF.

CDR3 in DNA: TGTGCCAGCAGGGCTGGGAGTAGTGGCTACACCTTC. Its translation: CASRAGSSGYTF. The chain employs TRBV6-4 and TRBJ1-2; no definite D call. CDR3 length equals 12 residues. V was clipped by 6 bases and J by 7 bases, with 12 bases between them. Germline V gene sequence: CDR1 MRHNA, CDR2 SNTAGT.

The chain recombines TRBV27 with TRBJ1-3; 7 nucleotides agree with TRBD1. Germline CDR1 MNHEY, CDR2 SMNVEV (reference sequence). The CDR3 is 15 amino acids. Unmatched junction bases numbered 8, after V lost 5 bases and J lost 4 bases. The CDR3 DNA is TGTGCCAGCAGTGTACAGGGGATTGCGGGAAACACCATATATTTT. Translating it yields CASSVQGIAGNTIYF.

V and J are TRBV19 and TRBJ2-2; 10 bases agree with TRBD2. This CDR3 region has 15 residues. CDR1 LNHDA and CDR2 SQIVND come from the germline V gene (reference sequence). J gave up 11 bases and V 5 bases, and 11 bases lay outside the gene matches. CDR3 nucleotides: TGTGCCAGTAGTCTTCGGCTAGCGGGAGTTGGTGAGCTGTTTTTT. This encodes CASSLRLAGVGELFF.

V and J are TRBV28 and TRBJ1-1; no clear D gene. In germline, CDR1 is MDHEN, CDR2 SYDVKM. The CDR3 sequence is 11 residues long. The V and J ends lost 7 bases and 3 bases respectively, with 6 bases between them. DNA of the CDR3: TGTGCCAGCACTTGGCACACTGAAGCTTTCTTT. It specifies CASTWHTEAFF.

The genes are TRBV7-9 and TRBJ1-1; tentatively, D is TRBD1 (5 bases). Trimming shortened V by 10 bases and J by 3 bases, and 12 bases separated the two germline ends. Germline V CDR1 and CDR2: SEHNR, FQNEAQ (reference sequence). The length of the CDR3 is 12 residues. DNA of the CDR3: TGTGCCACCTCAACAGGTTACACTGAAGCTTTCTTT. Translating it yields CATSTGYTEAFF.

This chain uses TRBV6-6 with TRBJ1-1, with D tentatively TRBD1 (6 bases). The germline gives CDR1 MNHNY, CDR2 SVGAGI (reference sequence). There are 12 residues in the CDR3. Trimming shortened V by 10 bases and J by 6 bases, and 15 bases separated the two germline ends. The CDR3 here is CATKTGPSEAFF. DNA for the CDR3: TGTGCCACCAAGACAGGACCTTCTGAAGCTTTCTTT.

This chain links TRBV18 with TRBJ1-2, with D perhaps matching TRBD1 (6 bases). V was clipped by 0 bases and J by 5 bases, with 13 bases between them. This CDR3 has 15 amino acids. Germline V gene sequence: CDR1 KGHSH, CDR2 LQKENI. DNA for the CDR3: TGTGCCAGCTCACCACCTTTCGACAGGAGGTATGGCTACACCTTC. Translating it yields CASSPPFDRRYGYTF.

The chain combines TRBV5-4 with TRBJ2-5; 11 nucleotides align to TRBD2. The CDR3 sequence is 16 residues long. J lost 5 bases, V lost 2 bases, and 8 bases had no gene match. The germline CDR1 and CDR2 sequences are SGHNT and YYREEE (reference sequence). The DNA of the CDR3 is TGTGCCAGCAGCTTTAGCGGGAGGGGGTCCGGGGAGACCCAGTACTTC. It is translated as CASSFSGRGSGETQYF.

In DNA, the CDR3 is TGTGCCAGCAGGCGAGGACTCTCCGGCGGCTACACCTTC. Its protein product is CASRRGLSGGYTF. The chain links TRBV6-5 to TRBJ1-2; D is uncertain. CDR3 length: 13 amino acids. Trimming cost V 6 bases and J 8 bases, with 16 bases left between them. CDR1 MNHEY and CDR2 SVGAGI come from the germline V gene.

J is TRBJ1-2 and V is TRBV5-6; D gene unclear. Germline loops: CDR1 SGHDT, CDR2 YYEEEE. V lost 0 bases to trimming and J lost 6 bases, with 9 bases between them. The CDR3 is 13 residues long. The CDR3 spells CASSLDSRNGYTF. In nucleotides, the CDR3 is TGTGCCAGCAGCTTGGACAGCCGTAATGGCTACACCTTC.

The chain carries TRBV18 and TRBJ1-4; D may be TRBD1 (5 bases). The germline V and J ends were trimmed by 3 bases and 8 bases, with 19 bases remaining between them. Per germline, CDR1 KGHSH and CDR2 LQKENI. The CDR3 is 16 residues long. The CDR3 is CASSPSVGQGNEKLFF. CDR3 nucleotides: TGTGCCAGCTCACCGAGCGTTGGGCAGGGTAACGAAAAACTGTTTTTT.

This chain uses TRBV7-8 with TRBJ2-5; 7 nucleotides line up with TRBD1. CDR3 length: 16 residues. Germline CDR1 and CDR2: SGHVS and FQNEAQ. V lost 6 bases and J lost 0; bases outside the gene matches: 10. The CDR3 DNA sequence: TGTGCCAGCAGTCCCACCCGGGACAGATACCAAGAGACCCAGTACTTC. Its translation is CASSPTRDRYQETQYF.

The chain has TRBV19 and TRBJ1-6; a possible D gene is TRBD1 (6 bases). V lost 5 bases to trimming and J lost 5 bases, with 13 bases between them. The CDR3 has 15 amino acids. CDR1 is LNHDA, CDR2 SQIVND, per germline (reference sequence). The CDR3 spells CASSPPPGDNSPLHF. The CDR3 region has the DNA TGTGCCAGTAGTCCCCCCCCAGGGGATAATTCACCCCTCCACTTT.

The V and J genes are TRBV19 and TRBJ2-2; TRBD1 matches at 11 bases. J was trimmed by 4 bases and V by 6 bases; bases with no gene match: 7. The CDR3 is 16 amino acids. From germline, CDR1 is LNHDA and CDR2 SQIVND (reference sequence). The DNA for the CDR3 is TGTGCCAGTAGAAGCGGGACAGGGGGGATCACCGGGGAGCTGTTTTTT. It codes for CASRSGTGGITGELFF.